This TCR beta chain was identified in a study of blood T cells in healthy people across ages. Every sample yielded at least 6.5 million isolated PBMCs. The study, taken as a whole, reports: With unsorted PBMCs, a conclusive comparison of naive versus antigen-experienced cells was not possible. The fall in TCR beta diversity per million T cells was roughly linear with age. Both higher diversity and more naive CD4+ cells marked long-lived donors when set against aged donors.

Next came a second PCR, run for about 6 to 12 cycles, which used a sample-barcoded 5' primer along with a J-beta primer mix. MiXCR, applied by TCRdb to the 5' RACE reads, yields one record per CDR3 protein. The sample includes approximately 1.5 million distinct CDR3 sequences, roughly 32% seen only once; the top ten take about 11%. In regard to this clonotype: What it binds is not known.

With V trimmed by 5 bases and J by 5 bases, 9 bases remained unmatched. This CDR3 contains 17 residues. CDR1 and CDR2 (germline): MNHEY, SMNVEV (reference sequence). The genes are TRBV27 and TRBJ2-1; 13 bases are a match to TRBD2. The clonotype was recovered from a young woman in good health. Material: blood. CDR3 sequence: CASSILTGTSGDNEQFF. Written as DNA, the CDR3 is TGTGCCAGCAGTATCCTCACCGGGACTAGCGGGGACAATGAGCAGTTCTTC.